These T cell receptor beta chains were read from a single sample in a study of shared clonotypes between healthy human individuals. Produced via immunoSEQ multiplex PCR; TCRdb's table is partial and in-frame only. The table lists approximately 2,300,000 clones, approximately 90% of them singletons. What was sequenced was naive CD4+ T cells from PBMCs. All receptors derive from a man aged 18-30 years in good health. Some clones in this sample may be carry-over from other donors' samples. Each CDR3 is given with its conserved first and last residue. The D gene is left open where the match is weak. Not all rows give a size; the values are once, few, many and, for expanded clones, a class.

size	V	D	J	CDR3	DNA
once	TRBV7-9	TRBD1	TRBJ2-5	CASSFDRGQETQYF	TGTGCCAGCAGCTTCGACAGGGGGCAGGAGACCCAGTACTTC
NA	TRBV6-5	NA	TRBJ1-3	CASRLGQRSGNTIYF	TGTGCCAGCAGGCTTGGACAGCGAAGTGGAAACACCATATATTTT
NA	TRBV7-6	TRBD2	TRBJ2-5	CASSSGVVETQYF	TGTGCCAGCAGTAGCGGGGTCGTCGAGACCCAGTACTTC
NA	TRBV27	NA	TRBJ2-5	CASRRGRETQYF	TGTGCCAGCAGAAGGGGCAGGGAGACCCAGTACTTC
NA	TRBV7-9	NA	TRBJ2-7	CASSLAAGSYEQYF	TGTGCCAGCAGCTTAGCAGCAGGCTCCTACGAGCAGTACTTC
few	TRBV28	NA	TRBJ1-1	CASNLQGGNEAFF	TGTGCCAGCAACCTACAGGGTGGCAATGAAGCTTTCTTT
NA	TRBV30	NA	TRBJ2-7	CAWSVWRGSYEQYF	TGTGCCTGGAGTGTATGGAGGGGGTCCTACGAGCAGTACTTC
NA	TRBV28	TRBD1	TRBJ2-7	CASSRQGSYEQYF	TGTGCCAGCAGTAGACAGGGCTCCTACGAGCAGTACTTC
NA	TRBV6-5	TRBD2	TRBJ2-7	CASRGGAERGNEQYF	TGTGCCAGCCGCGGGGGGGCCGAGAGAGGGAACGAGCAGTACTTC
NA	TRBV9	TRBD2	TRBJ2-5	CASSVRLAGGETQYF	TGTGCCAGCAGCGTTCGGCTAGCGGGAGGAGAGACCCAGTACTTC
NA	TRBV27	NA	TRBJ2-1	CASSLRDNEQFF	TGTGCCAGCAGTTTGCGGGACAATGAGCAGTTCTTC
NA	TRBV6-5	NA	TRBJ2-5	CASRHDRRTETQYF	TGTGCCAGCAGGCATGACAGGAGAACGGAGACCCAGTACTTC
NA	TRBV29-1	NA	TRBJ1-4	CSASDGGRANEKLFF	TGCAGCGCCTCCGACGGGGGGCGGGCCAATGAAAAACTGTTTTTT
NA	TRBV6-9	TRBD2	TRBJ2-1	CASSYSEASGRGTSYNEQFF	TGTGCCAGCAGTTATAGTGAAGCTAGCGGGAGGGGAACCTCCTACAATGAGCAGTTCTTC
once	TRBV6-6	NA	TRBJ1-2	CASSSVSAFYGYTF	TGTGCCAGCAGTTCAGTATCCGCGTTCTATGGCTACACCTTC
NA	TRBV18	NA	TRBJ2-2	CASSPETPTGELFF	TGTGCCAGCTCACCAGAAACGCCGACCGGGGAGCTGTTTTTT
NA	TRBV5-4	NA	TRBJ2-5	CASSRTGETQYF	TGTGCCAGCAGCAGGACTGGGGAGACCCAGTACTTC
NA	TRBV28	NA	TRBJ1-5	CASISSGFYGFQPQHF	TGTGCCAGCATCAGCTCGGGGTTTTACGGATTTCAGCCCCAGCATTTT
few	TRBV18	NA	TRBJ2-2	CASSGQRNTGELFF	TGTGCCAGCTCTGGACAGAGAAACACCGGGGAGCTGTTTTTT
NA	TRBV4-3	TRBD1	TRBJ2-5	CASSQVTGGASGAETQYF	TGCGCCAGCAGCCAAGTTACAGGGGGCGCGTCGGGAGCGGAGACCCAGTACTTC
once	TRBV5-1	NA	TRBJ1-1	CASSRPPNTEAFF	TGCGCCAGCAGCAGGCCCCCGAACACTGAAGCTTTCTTT
NA	TRBV4-1	NA	TRBJ2-7	CASSQVSIGIPRTYEQYF	TGCGCCAGCAGCCAAGTTTCAATTGGGATCCCGAGGACCTACGAGCAGTACTTC
once	TRBV28	NA	TRBJ2-7	CASRLGTPPSYEQYF	TGTGCCAGCAGGTTGGGGACTCCCCCTTCCTACGAGCAGTACTTC